The text below deals with one T cell receptor beta chain. The CDR3 spans 17 residues. The V gene's germline CDR1 is LGHNA and CDR2 YNFKEQ. J lost 7 bases, V lost 0 bases, and 11 bases had no gene match. As handled by the study authors: Amplification with reference gene primers provided the estimates of nucleated cell counts. Measured with immunoSEQ multiplex PCR; TCRdb has only the in-frame clones, and not every one. That table supplies the V and J calls and clone size; D and trimming were determined from the DNA. This sample has roughly 350,000 clones, with 88% found just once. The entry originates in a study of blood T cell repertoires in COVID-19. Overall study: Collection of acute and convalescent COVID-19 samples took place in the United States, Italy and Spain. Sample material is recorded as cDNA or gDNA derived from T cells, B-cell-depleted T cells, or PBMCs.

Sample: peripheral blood. The chain combines TRBV4-2 with TRBJ2-1; TRBD1 agrees at 8 bases. The source is a woman in her fifties or sixties with active or convalescent COVID-19. The CDR3 is CASSQDHPGGAYNEQFF. In DNA form, the CDR3 reads TGTGCCAGCAGCCAAGACCATCCAGGGGGCGCATATAATGAGCAGTTCTTC.